A single TCR beta chain is shown here with its context. The antigen is not known. Per the germline V gene, CDR1 is LGHDT and CDR2 is YNNKEL (reference sequence). V was trimmed by 6 bases and J by 4 bases, leaving 16 bases between them. This CDR3 contains 15 residues. This record belongs to a study of Ad26.COV2.S vaccination and SARS-CoV-2 variants. Whole-study context: Administration of Ad26.COV2.S was intramuscular, either once or twice 56 days apart. Study-level points and caveats: Vaccine and placebo groups showed comparable non-spike TCR breadth. It was vaccine recipients, not placebo recipients, who had the higher spike-specific TCR breadth.

Noted treatment: 15 to 20 received Ad26.COV2.S at low or high dose, single or two shots; 5 received placebo; per-sample allocation not given. Sample collection was performed on day 63 after the first vaccine or placebo injection. Expression of Wuhan-strain SARS-CoV-2 spike came from the Ad26 vector that formed the vaccine. The method was immunoSEQ multiplex PCR; TCRdb's version includes in-frame clones alone and lacks a portion of them. The sample shows roughly 320,000 clones, around four fifths of them seen only once. Sequenced material: peripheral blood, taken in a trial of Ad26.COV2.S vaccine versus placebo. The clonotype originates from a person aged 18-65 years who received the Ad26.COV2.S COVID-19 vaccine or a placebo. V usage is TRBV3-1 (or the pseudogene TRBV3-2) and J usage is TRBJ2-1; TRBD2 might be the D (5 bases). The CDR3 loop is CASSPGRNSYNEQFF. The DNA for the CDR3 is TGTGCCAGCAGTCCGGGAAGAAACTCGTACAATGAGCAGTTCTTC.